What follows is one T cell receptor beta chain and its context. The authors' processing: Amplified reference gene primers provided the basis for estimating nucleated cell counts. Produced via immunoSEQ multiplex PCR; TCRdb's table is partial and in-frame only. That table is the source of V, J and clone size, and D and trimming were worked out from the DNA. This table holds about 190,000 clones, approximately 91% found once. The record originates from a study of blood T cell repertoires in COVID-19. Study context: There were acute and convalescent COVID-19 samples, and they came from the United States, Italy and Spain. PBMCs, B-cell-depleted T cells, or T cells were the source of the cDNA or gDNA that made up the material.

Trimming took off 6 bases at V and 0 bases at J, with 9 bases between the two ends. This CDR3 is built from 13 residues. Germline CDR1 and CDR2: MNHNY and SVGAGI (reference sequence). The TCR comes from a woman between 40 and 55 years old who had recovered from COVID-19. The sample comprised peripheral blood. V gene TRBV6-6 combines with J gene TRBJ2-7; D might be TRBD1 (6 bases). The CDR3 loop reads CASRRQDSYEQYF. The DNA for the CDR3 is TGTGCCAGCAGAAGACAGGACTCCTACGAGCAGTACTTC.